The 25 T cell receptor beta chains below all came from one sample that was sequenced in a study of T cell changes during pregnancy in multiple sclerosis. Here immunoSEQ multiplex PCR was the method, and the copy in TCRdb shows in-frame clones only, minus some. The table lists around 48,000 clones, 88% of them singletons. The sequences come from CD4+ T cells from peripheral blood mononuclear cells, collected in the second trimester of pregnancy. The receptors here all came from a female donor with multiple sclerosis, enrolled in a pregnancy study.

Here the CDR3 reads CASSLGGGQWSTEAFF. The CDR3 nucleotides are TGTGCCAGCAGCTTAGGAGGGGGCCAATGGAGCACTGAAGCTTTCTTT. The chain joins TRBV5-4 to TRBJ1-1; 7 positions match TRBD1. V was pared by 2 bases and J by 4 bases, with 11 bases of the junction left unmatched. The germline V gene has CDR1 SGHNT and CDR2 YYREEE (reference sequence). This CDR3 is built from 16 residues.

The chain has TRBV27 and TRBJ1-1, with D maybe TRBD1 (6 bases). V lost 3 bases and J 5 bases, leaving 13 bases between the germline ends. The CDR3 covers 14 residues. Germline loops: CDR1 MNHEY, CDR2 SMNVEV (reference sequence). In nucleotides, the CDR3 is TGTGCCAGCAGTTTTAACAGGGTACCAACTGAAGCTTTCTTT. Translating it yields CASSFNRVPTEAFF.

Only a few counts were recorded for this clone. The chain uses TRBV7-3 and TRBJ2-2, with D possibly TRBD1 on 6 matching bases. Trimming left V 5 bases short and J 4 bases short, with 11 bases between. In germline, CDR1 is SGHTA, CDR2 FQGTGA. There are 14 residues in the CDR3. Here the CDR3 reads CASSPGHRTGELFF. In DNA form, the CDR3 reads TGTGCCAGCAGCCCGGGACACCGCACCGGGGAGCTGTTTTTT.

The rearrangement joins TRBV28 to TRBJ2-1, with 7 bases matching TRBD2. Germline-derived CDR1 and CDR2 are MDHEN and SYDVKM. There are 14 residues in the CDR3. The V gene end was trimmed by 3 bases and the J gene end by 9 bases; junction bases not matched to a gene: 8. This CDR3 reads CASSLASGSSEQFF. As DNA, the CDR3 is TGTGCCAGCAGTTTGGCTAGCGGCTCGAGTGAGCAGTTCTTC.

The chain links TRBV29-1 to TRBJ2-7; a possible D gene is TRBD1 (5 bases). Germline lookup yields CDR1 SQVTM and CDR2 ANQGSEA. Trimming stripped 5 bases from V and 0 bases from J, with 11 bases between. The CDR3 totals 13 residues. The CDR3 is CSVKQALSYEQYF. For the CDR3, the DNA is TGCAGCGTTAAACAGGCCCTCTCCTACGAGCAGTACTTC.

The chain combines TRBV7-2 with TRBJ2-5; TRBD1 is a possible D gene (5 bases). Germline V lookup: CDR1 SGHTA, CDR2 FQGNSA. The CDR3 sequence is 15 residues long. Trimming removed 5 bases from V and 4 bases from J, with 17 bases in between. The CDR3 region is CASSTDGRGAETQYF. The CDR3 bases are TGTGCCAGCAGCACTGACGGAAGGGGCGCAGAGACCCAGTACTTC.

The chain couples TRBV18 to TRBJ2-1; D might be TRBD2 (7 bases). This CDR3 comprises 14 residues. Trimming removed 5 bases from V and 6 bases from J, with 14 bases in between. Looked up from germline, CDR1 is KGHSH and CDR2 is LQKENI. The CDR3 coding sequence is TGTGCCAGCTCATACGCAGGGGAGGGCAATGAGCAGTTCTTC. This sequence encodes CASSYAGEGNEQFF.

This chain links TRBV7-9 with TRBJ1-2, with 8 bases fitting TRBD1. The trim removed 4 bases at V and 7 bases at J, leaving 8 bases unmatched. Germline CDR1 is SEHNR and CDR2 is FQNEAQ (reference sequence). The CDR3 is made up of 14 amino acids. The CDR3 nucleotides read TGTGCCAGCAGCTACAGGGGGACAAGTGGTGGCTACACCTTC. It is translated as CASSYRGTSGGYTF. The full variable domain, completed using reference TRBV7-9 and TRBJ1-2, is DTGVSQNPRHKITKRGQNVTFRCDPISEHNRLYWYRQTLGQGPEFLTYFQNEAQLEKSRLLSDRFSAERPKGSFSTLEIQRTEQGDSAMYLCASSYRGTSGGYTFGSGTRLTVV.

This clone was counted between two and nine times. The chain couples TRBV7-9 to TRBJ2-2; 8 bases fit TRBD1. CDR1 is SEHNR and CDR2 is FQNEAQ in the germline V gene (reference sequence). The trim removed 2 bases at V and 10 bases at J, leaving 9 bases unmatched. The CDR3 extends over 15 amino acids. DNA for the CDR3: TGTGCCAGCAGCTTACAGTCAGGGGGCCAGGAGGAGCTGTTTTTT. Encoded protein: CASSLQSGGQEELFF.

CDR3: CSVEHLERYTF. The CDR3 nucleotides read TGCAGCGTTGAACACCTAGAGCGCTACACCTTC. The chain has TRBV29-1 and TRBJ1-2; D unclear. CDR1 is SQVTM, CDR2 ANQGSEA, per germline. V was trimmed by 2 bases and J by 9 bases, leaving 10 bases between them. The CDR3 runs 11 residues.

The chain has TRBV5-1 and TRBJ2-5; 9 bases are a match to TRBD1. The germline V gene has CDR1 SGHRS and CDR2 YFSETQ. The ends lost 0 bases at V and 4 bases at J; junction bases unmatched: 13. The CDR3 runs 18 residues. CDR3 residues: CASSLGGSGTGIGETQYF. The CDR3 DNA reads TGCGCCAGCAGCTTGGGAGGTAGTGGGACAGGGATAGGAGAGACCCAGTACTTC.

V and J are TRBV27 and TRBJ2-2; D perhaps matches TRBD1 (6 bases). The germline V gene encodes CDR1 MNHEY and CDR2 SMNVEV (reference sequence). This CDR3 spans 15 amino acids. V lost 3 bases to trimming and J lost 2 bases, with 10 bases between them. CDR3 amino acids: CASSFQGYNTGELFF. The CDR3 DNA is TGTGCCAGCAGTTTTCAGGGGTATAACACCGGGGAGCTGTTTTTT.

This chain connects TRBV5-1 to TRBJ1-1, with TRBD1 identical over 7 bases. Unmatched junction bases numbered 7, after V lost 4 bases and J lost 1 base. In germline, CDR1 is SGHRS, CDR2 YFSETQ. The CDR3 runs 15 residues. CDR3 in amino acids: CASSRQGAENTEAFF. CDR3 DNA sequence: TGCGCCAGCAGCAGACAGGGTGCGGAGAACACTGAAGCTTTCTTT.

This clone has a single count. J is TRBJ2-7 and V is TRBV10-1; 9 nucleotides agree with TRBD2. The CDR3 consists of 16 residues. Trimming cost V 6 bases and J 5 bases; bases outside gene matches: 14. Germline CDR1 is WNHNN and CDR2 is SYGVQD (reference sequence). The CDR3 region has the DNA TGCGCCAGCAGCGGAGTAGCGGGAGAAAATTTCCACGAGCAGTACTTC. It encodes CASSGVAGENFHEQYF.

This sequence joins TRBV5-1 and TRBJ1-4; the match to TRBD1 covers 9 bases. Trimming took 4 bases from V and 8 from J; bases not matched to a gene: 6. Germline values: CDR1 SGHRS, CDR2 YFSETQ. The CDR3 covers 14 residues. The CDR3 DNA follows: TGCGCCAGCAGCCCGGGACAGGGTTGGGAAAAACTGTTTTTT. It translates to CASSPGQGWEKLFF.

The chain has TRBV28 and TRBJ2-7; TRBD2 might be the D (6 bases). The CDR3 is 16 residues long. Germline V gene lookup returns CDR1 MDHEN and CDR2 SYDVKM. Trimming left V 2 bases short and J 0 bases short, with 14 bases between. The CDR3 sequence: CASSLMGLALSYEQYF. The CDR3 bases are TGTGCCAGCAGTTTAATGGGCCTAGCGCTCTCCTACGAGCAGTACTTC.

The V and J genes are TRBV5-1 and TRBJ2-5; D is undetermined. The germline V and J ends were trimmed by 4 bases and 7 bases, with 14 bases remaining between them. The CDR3 is made up of 13 amino acids. The germline V gene has CDR1 SGHRS and CDR2 YFSETQ. The chain's CDR3 is CASSPLSEGTQYF. The CDR3 DNA reads TGCGCCAGCAGCCCCCTCAGCGAAGGGACCCAGTACTTC.

The chain joins TRBV4-3 to TRBJ2-2; 7 positions match TRBD2. Per the germline V gene, CDR1 is LGHNA and CDR2 is YSLEER. V shed 1 base and J 5 bases; nucleotides not matched to a gene: 10. CDR3 length: 17 amino acids. The CDR3 coding sequence is TGCGCCAGCAGCCAAGGTTCGAGACAGCGGGGAACCGGGGAGCTGTTTTTT. It specifies CASSQGSRQRGTGELFF.

The chain links TRBV30 to TRBJ2-1; 7 bases fit TRBD2. CDR1 GTSNPN and CDR2 SVGIG come from the germline V gene (reference sequence). The CDR3 runs to 13 residues. V was clipped by 4 bases and J by 12 bases; unmatched bases: 12. The CDR3 DNA is TGTGCCTGGATCCACGGACTAGGTGGGCCGCAGTTCTTC. Its protein is CAWIHGLGGPQFF.

The chain recombines TRBV5-1 with TRBJ1-4; 7 bases align to TRBD1. This CDR3 has 14 residues. Germline CDR1 SGHRS, CDR2 YFSETQ. Unmatched junction bases numbered 1, after V lost 3 bases and J lost 2 bases. The CDR3 spells CASSSGQTNEKLFF. The CDR3 DNA follows: TGCGCCAGCAGCTCGGGACAGACTAATGAAAAACTGTTTTTT.

The V and J genes are TRBV28 and TRBJ2-7; D might be TRBD1 (5 bases). This CDR3 is built from 13 residues. Germline CDR1 is MDHEN and CDR2 is SYDVKM. Trimming cost V 2 bases and J 4 bases, with 9 bases left between them. CDR3 bases: TGTGCCAGCAGTTTAAGGTCAGGGTACGAGCAGTACTTC. Translating gives CASSLRSGYEQYF.

The chain links TRBV5-5 to TRBJ2-7; 7 bases map to TRBD2. The V gene end was trimmed by 2 bases and the J gene end by 3 bases; junction bases not matched to a gene: 11. CDR3 length equals 16 residues. Germline V gives CDR1 SGHKS, CDR2 YYEKEE (reference sequence). The CDR3 DNA follows: TGTGCCAGCAGCTTATCCAAGACTAGCTATGACTACGAGCAGTACTTC. Translation gives CASSLSKTSYDYEQYF.

This chain connects TRBV5-1 to TRBJ2-1; TRBD1 matches 10 bases. The germline CDR1 and CDR2 sequences are SGHRS and YFSETQ. V lost 3 bases to trimming and J lost 9 bases; unmatched junction nucleotides: 9. The CDR3 totals 15 residues. The CDR3 region is CASSYVGQGIREQFF. The CDR3 nucleotides read TGCGCCAGCAGCTATGTGGGACAGGGGATTCGTGAGCAGTTCTTC.

The rearrangement uses TRBV14 and TRBJ2-7, with TRBD1 matching over 10 bases. Germline loops: CDR1 SGHDN, CDR2 FVKESK. V dropped 4 bases and J dropped 0; count of bases not matched to a gene: 18. This CDR3 comprises 20 residues. The CDR3 spells CASSPHFSGQGLPSSYEQYF. The CDR3 DNA reads TGTGCCAGCAGCCCCCACTTTTCGGGACAGGGGCTTCCTAGCTCCTACGAGCAGTACTTC.

This rearrangement joins TRBV5-4 to TRBJ2-5; D remains unclear. The CDR3 spans 14 residues. Trimming took off 0 bases at V and 1 base at J, with 7 bases between the two ends. Germline V lookup: CDR1 SGHNT, CDR2 YYREEE (reference sequence). The CDR3 reads CASSLGATQETQYF. The CDR3 DNA reads as TGTGCCAGCAGCTTGGGGGCCACCCAAGAGACCCAGTACTTC. Full variable domain (missing parts from reference TRBV5-4 and TRBJ2-5): ETGVTQSPTHLIKTRGQQVTLRCSSQSGHNTVSWYQQALGQGPQFIFQYYREEENGRGNFPPRFSGLQFPNYSSELNVNALELDDSALYLCASSLGATQETQYFGPGTRLLVL.